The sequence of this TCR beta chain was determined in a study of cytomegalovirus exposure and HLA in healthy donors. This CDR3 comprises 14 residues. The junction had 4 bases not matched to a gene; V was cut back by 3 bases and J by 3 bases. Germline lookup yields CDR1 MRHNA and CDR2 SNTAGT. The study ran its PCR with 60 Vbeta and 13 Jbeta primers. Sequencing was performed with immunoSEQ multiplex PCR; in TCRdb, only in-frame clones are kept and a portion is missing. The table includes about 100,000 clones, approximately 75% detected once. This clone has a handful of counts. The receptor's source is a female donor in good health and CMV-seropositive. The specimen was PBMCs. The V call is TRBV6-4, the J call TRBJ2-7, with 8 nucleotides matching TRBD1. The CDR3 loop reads CASSEAGGSYEQYF. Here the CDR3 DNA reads TGTGCCAGCAGTGAGGCAGGGGGCAGCTACGAGCAGTACTTC.